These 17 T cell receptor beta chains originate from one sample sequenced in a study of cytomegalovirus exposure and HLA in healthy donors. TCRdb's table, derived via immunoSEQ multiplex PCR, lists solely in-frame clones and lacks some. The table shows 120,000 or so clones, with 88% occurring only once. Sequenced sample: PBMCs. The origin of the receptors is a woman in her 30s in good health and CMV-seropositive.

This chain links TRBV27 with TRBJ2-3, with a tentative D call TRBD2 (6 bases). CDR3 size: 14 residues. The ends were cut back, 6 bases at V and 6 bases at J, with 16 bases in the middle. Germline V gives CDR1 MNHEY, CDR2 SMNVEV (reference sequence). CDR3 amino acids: CASSSGANMDTQYF. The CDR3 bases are TGTGCCAGCAGCTCGGGAGCCAACATGGATACGCAGTATTTT.

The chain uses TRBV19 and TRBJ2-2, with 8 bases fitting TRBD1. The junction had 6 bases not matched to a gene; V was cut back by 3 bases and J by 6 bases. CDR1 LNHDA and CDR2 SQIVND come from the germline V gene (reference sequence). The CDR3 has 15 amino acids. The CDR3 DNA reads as TGTGCCAGTAGTATTGAGACAGGGGTTGCCGGGGAGCTGTTTTTT. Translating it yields CASSIETGVAGELFF.

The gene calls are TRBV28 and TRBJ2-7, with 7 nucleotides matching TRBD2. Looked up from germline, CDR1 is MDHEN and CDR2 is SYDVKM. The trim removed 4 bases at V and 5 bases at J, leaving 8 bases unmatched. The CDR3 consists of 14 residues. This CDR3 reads CASSYRDYSNEQYF. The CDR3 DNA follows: TGTGCCAGCAGTTACCGGGACTACAGCAACGAGCAGTACTTC.

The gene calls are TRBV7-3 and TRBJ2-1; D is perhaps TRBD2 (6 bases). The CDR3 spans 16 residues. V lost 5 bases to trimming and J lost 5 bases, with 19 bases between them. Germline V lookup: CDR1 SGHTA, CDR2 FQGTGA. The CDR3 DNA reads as TGTGCCAGCAGCGCCTCTCCGGGACTCAATAACAATGAGCAGTTCTTC. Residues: CASSASPGLNNNEQFF.

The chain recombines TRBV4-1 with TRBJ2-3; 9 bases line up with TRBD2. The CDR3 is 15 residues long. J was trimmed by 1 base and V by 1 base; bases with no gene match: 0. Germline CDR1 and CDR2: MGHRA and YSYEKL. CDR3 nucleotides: TGCGCCAGCAGCCAAGTAGCGGGAGGCACAGATACGCAGTATTTT. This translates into CASSQVAGGTDTQYF.

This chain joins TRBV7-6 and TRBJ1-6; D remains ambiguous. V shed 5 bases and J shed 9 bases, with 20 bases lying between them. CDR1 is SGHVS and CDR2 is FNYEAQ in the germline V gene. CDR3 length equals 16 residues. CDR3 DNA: TGTGCCAGCAGCCCCGCTCAGGCAGAGATTGCTTCACCCCTCCACTTT. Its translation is CASSPAQAEIASPLHF.

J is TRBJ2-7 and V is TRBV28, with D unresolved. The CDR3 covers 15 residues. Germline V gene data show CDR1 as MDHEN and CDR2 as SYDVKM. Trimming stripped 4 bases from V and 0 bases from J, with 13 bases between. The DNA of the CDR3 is TGTGCCAGCAGTTCTTATTCTGGGCCCTCCTACGAGCAGTACTTC. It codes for CASSSYSGPSYEQYF.

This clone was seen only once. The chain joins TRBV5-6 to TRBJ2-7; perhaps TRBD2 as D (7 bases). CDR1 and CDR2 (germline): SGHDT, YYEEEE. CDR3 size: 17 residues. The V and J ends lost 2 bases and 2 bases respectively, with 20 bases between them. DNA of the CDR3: TGTGCCAGCAGCTTCAGGAGAGGGGGGGTAGGAGCCTACGAGCAGTACTTC. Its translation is CASSFRRGGVGAYEQYF. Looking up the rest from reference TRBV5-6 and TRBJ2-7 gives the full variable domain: DAGVTQSPTHLIKTRGQQVTLRCSPKSGHDTVSWYQQALGQGPQFIFQYYEEEERQRGNFPDRFSGHQFPNYSSELNVNALLLGDSALYLCASSFRRGGVGAYEQYFGPGTRLTVT.

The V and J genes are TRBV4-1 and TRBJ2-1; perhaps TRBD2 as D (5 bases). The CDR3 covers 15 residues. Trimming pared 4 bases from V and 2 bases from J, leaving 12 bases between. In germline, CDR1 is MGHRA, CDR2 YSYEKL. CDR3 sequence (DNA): TGCGCCAGCAGCCCCCTTGACGGGACCTACAATGAGCAGTTCTTC. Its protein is CASSPLDGTYNEQFF.

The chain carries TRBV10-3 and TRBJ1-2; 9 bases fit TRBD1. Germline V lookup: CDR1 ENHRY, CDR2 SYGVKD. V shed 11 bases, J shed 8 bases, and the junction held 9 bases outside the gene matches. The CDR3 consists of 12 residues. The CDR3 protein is CALSGDRVGYTF. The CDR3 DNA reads TGTGCCCTCTCGGGGGACAGGGTCGGCTACACCTTC.

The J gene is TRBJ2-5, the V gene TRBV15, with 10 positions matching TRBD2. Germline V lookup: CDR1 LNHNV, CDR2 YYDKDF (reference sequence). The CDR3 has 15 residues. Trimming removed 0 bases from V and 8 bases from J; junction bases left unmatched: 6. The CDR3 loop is CATSRDVASGGTQYF. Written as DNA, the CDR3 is TGTGCCACCAGCAGAGATGTGGCTAGCGGGGGCACCCAGTACTTC.

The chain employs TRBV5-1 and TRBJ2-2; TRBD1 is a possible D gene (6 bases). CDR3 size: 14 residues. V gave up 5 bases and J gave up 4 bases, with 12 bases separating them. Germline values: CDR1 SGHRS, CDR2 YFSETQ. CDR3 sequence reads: CASSSSGVTGELFF. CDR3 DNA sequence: TGCGCCAGCAGTAGTTCAGGGGTCACCGGGGAGCTGTTTTTT.

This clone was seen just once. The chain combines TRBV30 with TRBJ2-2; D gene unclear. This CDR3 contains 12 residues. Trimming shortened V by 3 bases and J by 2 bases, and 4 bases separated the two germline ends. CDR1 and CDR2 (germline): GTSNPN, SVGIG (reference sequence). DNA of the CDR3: TGTGCCTGGAGGGGCAACACCGGGGAGCTGTTTTTT. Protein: CAWRGNTGELFF. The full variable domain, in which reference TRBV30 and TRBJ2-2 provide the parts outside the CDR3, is SQTIHQWPATLVQPVGSPLSLECTVEGTSNPNLYWYRQAAGRGLQLLFYSVGIGQISSEVPQNLSASRPQDRQFILSSKKLLLSDSGFYLCAWRGNTGELFFGEGSRLTVL.

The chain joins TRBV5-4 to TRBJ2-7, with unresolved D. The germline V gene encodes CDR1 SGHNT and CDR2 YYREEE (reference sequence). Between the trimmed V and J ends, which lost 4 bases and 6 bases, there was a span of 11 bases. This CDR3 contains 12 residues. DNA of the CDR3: TGTGCCAGCAGCGCCGCAGGTGCCGAGCAGTACTTC. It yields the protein CASSAAGAEQYF.

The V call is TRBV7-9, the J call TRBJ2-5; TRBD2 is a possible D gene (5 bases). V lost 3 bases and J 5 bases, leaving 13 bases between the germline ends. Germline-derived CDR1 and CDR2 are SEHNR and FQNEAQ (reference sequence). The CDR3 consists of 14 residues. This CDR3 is CASSFSGEIETQYF. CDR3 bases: TGTGCCAGCAGCTTTTCTGGGGAGATCGAGACCCAGTACTTC.

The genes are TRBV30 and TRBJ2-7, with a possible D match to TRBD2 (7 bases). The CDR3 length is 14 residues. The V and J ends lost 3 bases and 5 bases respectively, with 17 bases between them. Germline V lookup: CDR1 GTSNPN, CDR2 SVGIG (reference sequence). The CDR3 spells CAWSGGPAGDEQYF. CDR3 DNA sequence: TGTGCCTGGAGCGGGGGCCCCGCGGGGGACGAGCAGTACTTC.

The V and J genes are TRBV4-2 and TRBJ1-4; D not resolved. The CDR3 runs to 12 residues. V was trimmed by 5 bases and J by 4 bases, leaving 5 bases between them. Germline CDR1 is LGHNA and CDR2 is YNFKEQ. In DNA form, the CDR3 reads TGTGCCAGCAGCAGGAGTAATGAAAAACTGTTTTTT. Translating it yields CASSRSNEKLFF.